The clone carrying this T cell receptor beta chain was seen ten or more times. What it recognizes is unknown. The data were taken from a study of regulatory T cells in long-lasting Graves disease. Study-wide context: Antithyroid drugs had been taken under 3 months by newly diagnosed Graves' patients.

Deletions cut 5 bases from V and 2 bases from J, with 4 bases between. The CDR3 consists of 12 residues. CDR1 is LNHDA, CDR2 SQIVND, per germline (reference sequence). Combining iRepertoire HTBI primers with Arm-PCR of CDR3 regions, the authors built TCR beta libraries. Each CDR3 protein is one row after TCRdb ran MiXCR on the multiplex PCR reads. The sample holds about 540,000 distinct CDR3 sequences; roughly 13% are singletons and the top ten take 10%. The time point is: newly diagnosed GD, antithyroid drugs for less than 3 months. The TCR library used RNA extracted from PBMCs. In this cohort, patients came from an endocrinology department located in Xi'an, China. Overall study results and limits: A greater number of public clonotypes (roughly 2,700) was shared by persistent patients than by new patients (around 970).

The same sample was also used in a study of T cells in Graves' hyperthyroidism and ophthalmopathy. That work adds: The study used the HTBI primer set for a first-round RT-PCR of the TCR CDR3.

The TCR sequence derives from a man aged 25-45 years with Graves disease. The sample was peripheral blood mononuclear cells (PBMCs), taken at new diagnosis, from a patient treated with antithyroid drugs. This chain uses TRBV19 with TRBJ2-1; no definite D call. The CDR3 region has the DNA TGTGCCAGTAGTCGGGCCTACAATGAGCAGTTCTTC. This gives the protein CASSRAYNEQFF. The variable domain in full, completed from reference TRBV19 and TRBJ2-1, reads DGGITQSPKYLFRKEGQNVTLSCEQNLNHDAMYWYRQDPGQGLRLIYYSQIVNDFQKGDIAEGYSVSREKKESFPLTVTSAQKNPTAFYLCASSRAYNEQFFGPGTRLTVL.